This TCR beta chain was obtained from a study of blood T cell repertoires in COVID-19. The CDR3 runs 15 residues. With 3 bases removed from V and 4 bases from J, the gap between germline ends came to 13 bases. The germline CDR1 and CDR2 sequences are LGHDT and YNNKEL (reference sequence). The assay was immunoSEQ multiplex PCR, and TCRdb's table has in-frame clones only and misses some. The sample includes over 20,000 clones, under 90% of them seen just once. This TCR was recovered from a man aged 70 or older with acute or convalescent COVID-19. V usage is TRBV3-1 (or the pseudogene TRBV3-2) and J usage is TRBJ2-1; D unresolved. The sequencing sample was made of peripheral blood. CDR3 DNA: TGTGCCAGCAGCCAGGCCGCGGTCACGTACAATGAGCAGTTCTTC. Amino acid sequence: CASSQAAVTYNEQFF.